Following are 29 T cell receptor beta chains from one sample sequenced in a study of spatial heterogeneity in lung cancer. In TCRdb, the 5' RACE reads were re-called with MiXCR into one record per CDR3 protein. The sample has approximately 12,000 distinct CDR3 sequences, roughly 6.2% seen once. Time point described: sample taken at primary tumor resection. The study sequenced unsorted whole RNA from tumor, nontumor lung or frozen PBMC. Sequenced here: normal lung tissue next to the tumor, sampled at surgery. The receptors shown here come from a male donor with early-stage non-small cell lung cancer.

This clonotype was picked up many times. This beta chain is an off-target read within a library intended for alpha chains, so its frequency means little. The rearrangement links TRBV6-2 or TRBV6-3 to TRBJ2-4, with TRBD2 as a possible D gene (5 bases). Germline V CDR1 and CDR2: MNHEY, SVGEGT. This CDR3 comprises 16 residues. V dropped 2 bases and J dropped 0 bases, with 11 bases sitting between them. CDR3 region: CASSYAGQLAKNIQYF. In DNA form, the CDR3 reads TGTGCCAGCAGTTACGCGGGCCAACTAGCCAAAAACATTCAGTACTTC.

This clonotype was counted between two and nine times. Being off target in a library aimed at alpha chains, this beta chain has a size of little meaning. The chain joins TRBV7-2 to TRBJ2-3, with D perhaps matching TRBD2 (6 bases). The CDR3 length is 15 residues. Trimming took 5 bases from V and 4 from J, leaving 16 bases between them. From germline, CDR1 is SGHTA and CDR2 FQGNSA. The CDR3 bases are TGTGCCAGCAGCCTACTTGCGGGATTTCCAGATACGCAGTATTTT. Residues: CASSLLAGFPDTQYF.

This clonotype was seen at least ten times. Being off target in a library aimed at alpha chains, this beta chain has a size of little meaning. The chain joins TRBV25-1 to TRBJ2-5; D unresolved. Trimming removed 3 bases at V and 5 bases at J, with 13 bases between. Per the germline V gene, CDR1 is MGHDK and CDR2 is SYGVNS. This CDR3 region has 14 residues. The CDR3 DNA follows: TGTGCCAGCAGTGAGCCGAAGAAGCCCGAGACCCAGTACTTC. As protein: CASSEPKKPETQYF.

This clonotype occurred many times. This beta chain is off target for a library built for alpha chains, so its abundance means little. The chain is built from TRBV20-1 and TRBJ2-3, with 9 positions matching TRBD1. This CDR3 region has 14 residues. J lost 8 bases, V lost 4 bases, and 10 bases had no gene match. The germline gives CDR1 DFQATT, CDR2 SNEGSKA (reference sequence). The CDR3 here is CSAIFGTGLGTQYF. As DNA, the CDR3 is TGCAGTGCTATTTTCGGGACAGGGTTGGGTACGCAGTATTTT.

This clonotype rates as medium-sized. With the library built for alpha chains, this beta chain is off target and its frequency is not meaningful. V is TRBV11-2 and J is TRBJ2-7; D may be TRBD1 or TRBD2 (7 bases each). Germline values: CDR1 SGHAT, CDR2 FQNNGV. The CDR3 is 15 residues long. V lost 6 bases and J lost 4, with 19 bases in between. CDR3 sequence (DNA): TGTGCCAGCAGGGGGAGGGGACAGAGGAAATACGAGCAGTACTTC. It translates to CASRGRGQRKYEQYF.

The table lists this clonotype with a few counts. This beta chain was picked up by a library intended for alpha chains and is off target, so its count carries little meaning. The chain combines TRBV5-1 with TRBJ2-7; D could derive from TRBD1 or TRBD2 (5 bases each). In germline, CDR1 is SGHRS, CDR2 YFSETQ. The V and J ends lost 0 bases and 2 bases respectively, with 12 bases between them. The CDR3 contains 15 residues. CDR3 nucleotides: TGCGCCAGCAGCTTGGGAGGGGCAGGCGCCTACGAGCAGTACTTC. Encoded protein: CASSLGGAGAYEQYF.

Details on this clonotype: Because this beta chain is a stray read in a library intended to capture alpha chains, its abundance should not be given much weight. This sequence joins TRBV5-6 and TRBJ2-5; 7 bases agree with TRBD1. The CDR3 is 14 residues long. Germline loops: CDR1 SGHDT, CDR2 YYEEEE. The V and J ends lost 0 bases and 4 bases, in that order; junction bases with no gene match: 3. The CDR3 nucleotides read TGTGCCAGCAGCTTGGCCGACAGGGTAGAGACCCAGTACTTC. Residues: CASSLADRVETQYF.

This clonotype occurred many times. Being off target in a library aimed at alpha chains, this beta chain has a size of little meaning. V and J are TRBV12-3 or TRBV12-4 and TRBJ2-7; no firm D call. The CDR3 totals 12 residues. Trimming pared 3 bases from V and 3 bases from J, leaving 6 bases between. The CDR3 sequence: CASSFHSYEQYF. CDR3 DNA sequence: TGTGCCAGCAGTTTCCACAGCTACGAGCAGTACTTC.

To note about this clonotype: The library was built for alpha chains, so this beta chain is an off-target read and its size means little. This CDR3 is CASSEFVGSTGELFF. The DNA for the CDR3 is TGTGCCAGCAGTGAATTCGTAGGATCTACCGGGGAGCTGTTTTTT. This chain connects TRBV6-1 to TRBJ2-2; the D is unclear. The ends were cut back, 2 bases at V and 5 bases at J, with 12 bases in the middle. Germline-derived CDR1 and CDR2 are MNHNS and SASEGT. This CDR3 contains 15 residues.

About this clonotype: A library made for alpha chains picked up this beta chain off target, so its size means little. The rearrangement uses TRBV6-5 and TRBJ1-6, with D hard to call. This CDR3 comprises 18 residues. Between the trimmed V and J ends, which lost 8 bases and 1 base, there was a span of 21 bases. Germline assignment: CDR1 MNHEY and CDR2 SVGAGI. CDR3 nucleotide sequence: TGTGCCAGCGGACCAATTTACTCTACCGAGTCCTATAATTCACCCCTCCACTTT. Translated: CASGPIYSTESYNSPLHF.

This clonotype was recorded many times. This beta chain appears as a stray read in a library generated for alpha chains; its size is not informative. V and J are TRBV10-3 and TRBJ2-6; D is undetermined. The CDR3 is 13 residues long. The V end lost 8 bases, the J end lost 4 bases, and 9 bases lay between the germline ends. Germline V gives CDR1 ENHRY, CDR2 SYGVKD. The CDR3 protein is CAISEPGANVLTF. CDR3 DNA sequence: TGTGCCATCTCCGAGCCCGGGGCCAACGTCCTGACTTTC.

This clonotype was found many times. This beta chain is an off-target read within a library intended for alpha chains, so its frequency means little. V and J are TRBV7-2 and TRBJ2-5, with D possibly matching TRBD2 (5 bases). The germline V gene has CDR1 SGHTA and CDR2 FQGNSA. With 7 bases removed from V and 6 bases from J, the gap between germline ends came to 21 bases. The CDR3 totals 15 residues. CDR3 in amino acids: CASTPELPRGKTQYF. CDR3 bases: TGTGCCAGCACCCCCGAACTACCCCGAGGGAAGACCCAGTACTTC. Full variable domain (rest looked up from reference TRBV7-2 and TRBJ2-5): GAGVSQSPSNKVTEKGKDVELRCDPISGHTALYWYRQSLGQGLEFLIYFQGNSAPDKSGLPSDRFSAERTGGSVSTLTIQRTQQEDSAVYLCASTPELPRGKTQYFGPGTRLLVL.

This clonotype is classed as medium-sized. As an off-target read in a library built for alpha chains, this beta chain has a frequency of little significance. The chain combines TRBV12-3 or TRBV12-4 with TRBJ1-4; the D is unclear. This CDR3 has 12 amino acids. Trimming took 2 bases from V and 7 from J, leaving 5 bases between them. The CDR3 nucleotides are TGTGCCAGCAGTTTATGGGGTGAAAAACTGTTTTTT. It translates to CASSLWGEKLFF.

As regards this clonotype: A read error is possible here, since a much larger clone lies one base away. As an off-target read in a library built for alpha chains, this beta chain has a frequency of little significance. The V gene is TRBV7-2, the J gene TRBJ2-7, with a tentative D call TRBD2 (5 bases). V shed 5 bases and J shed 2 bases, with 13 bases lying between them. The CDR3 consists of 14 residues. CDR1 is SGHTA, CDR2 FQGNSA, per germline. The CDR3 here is CASSVFGSTYEQYF. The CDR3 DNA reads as TGTGCCAGCAGCGTCTTTGGGAGCACCTACGAGCAGTACTTC.

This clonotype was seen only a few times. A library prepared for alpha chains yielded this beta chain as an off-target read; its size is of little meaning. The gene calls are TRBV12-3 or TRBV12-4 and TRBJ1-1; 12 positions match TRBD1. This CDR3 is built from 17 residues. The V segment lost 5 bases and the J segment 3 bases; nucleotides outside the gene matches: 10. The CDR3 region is CASSPRGGDRGHTEAFF. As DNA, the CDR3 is TGTGCCAGCAGTCCTAGAGGGGGGGACAGGGGGCACACTGAAGCTTTCTTT.

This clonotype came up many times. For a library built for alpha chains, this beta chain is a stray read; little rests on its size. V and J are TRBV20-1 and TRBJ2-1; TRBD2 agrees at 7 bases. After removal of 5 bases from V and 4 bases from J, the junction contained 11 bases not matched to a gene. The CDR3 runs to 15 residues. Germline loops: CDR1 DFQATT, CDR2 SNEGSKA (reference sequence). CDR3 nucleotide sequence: TGCAGTGCTCACCCCGTTTCTAGCGGTTACAATGAGCAGTTCTTC. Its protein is CSAHPVSSGYNEQFF.

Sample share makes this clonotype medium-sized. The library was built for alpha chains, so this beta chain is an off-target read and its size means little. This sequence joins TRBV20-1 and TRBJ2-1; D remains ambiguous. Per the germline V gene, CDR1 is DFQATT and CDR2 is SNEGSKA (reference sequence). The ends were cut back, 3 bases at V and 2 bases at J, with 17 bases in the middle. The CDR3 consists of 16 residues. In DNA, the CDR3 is TGCAGTGCTAGGCGCTATGGAATGGGAACCTACAATGAGCAGTTCTTC. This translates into CSARRYGMGTYNEQFF.

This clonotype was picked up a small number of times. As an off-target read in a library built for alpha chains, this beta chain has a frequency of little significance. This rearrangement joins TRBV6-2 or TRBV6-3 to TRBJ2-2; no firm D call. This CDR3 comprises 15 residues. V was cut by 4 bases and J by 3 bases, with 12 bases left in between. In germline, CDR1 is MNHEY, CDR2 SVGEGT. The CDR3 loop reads CASSWRQPYTGELFF. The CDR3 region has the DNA TGTGCCAGCAGTTGGCGGCAGCCTTACACCGGGGAGCTGTTTTTT.

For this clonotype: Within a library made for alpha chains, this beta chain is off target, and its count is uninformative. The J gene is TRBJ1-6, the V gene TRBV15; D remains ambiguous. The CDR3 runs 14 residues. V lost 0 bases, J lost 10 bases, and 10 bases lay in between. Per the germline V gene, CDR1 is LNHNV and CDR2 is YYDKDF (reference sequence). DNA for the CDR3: TGTGCCACCAGCAGAGAAACGTCAGGATCACCCCTCCACTTT. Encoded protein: CATSRETSGSPLHF.

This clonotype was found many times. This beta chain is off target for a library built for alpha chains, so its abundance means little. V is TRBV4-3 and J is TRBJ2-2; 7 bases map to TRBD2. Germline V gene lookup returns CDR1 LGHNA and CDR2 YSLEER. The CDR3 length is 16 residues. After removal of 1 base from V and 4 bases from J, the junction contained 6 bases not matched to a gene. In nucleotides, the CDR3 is TGCGCCAGCAGCCAAGGAGCCGCGGGAGTCACCGGGGAGCTGTTTTTT. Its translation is CASSQGAAGVTGELFF.

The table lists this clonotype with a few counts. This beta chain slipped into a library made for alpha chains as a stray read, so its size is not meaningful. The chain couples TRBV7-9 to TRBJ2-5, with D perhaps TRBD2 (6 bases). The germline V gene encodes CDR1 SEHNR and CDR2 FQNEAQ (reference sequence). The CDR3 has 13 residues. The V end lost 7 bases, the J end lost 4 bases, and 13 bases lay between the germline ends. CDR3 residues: CASTGAGRETQYF. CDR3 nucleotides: TGTGCCAGCACCGGGGCCGGGAGAGAGACCCAGTACTTC. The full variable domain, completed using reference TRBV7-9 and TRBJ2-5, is DTGVSQNPRHKITKRGQNVTFRCDPISEHNRLYWYRQTLGQGPEFLTYFQNEAQLEKSRLLSDRFSAERPKGSFSTLEIQRTEQGDSAMYLCASTGAGRETQYFGPGTRLLVL.

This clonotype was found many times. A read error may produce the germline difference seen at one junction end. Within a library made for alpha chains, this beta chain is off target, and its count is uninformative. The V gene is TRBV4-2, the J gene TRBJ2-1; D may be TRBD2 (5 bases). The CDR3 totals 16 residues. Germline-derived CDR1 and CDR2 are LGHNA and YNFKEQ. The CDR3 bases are TGTGCCAGCAGACAAGACTATAGCGCGATTTACAATGAGCAGTTCTTC. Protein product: CASRQDYSAIYNEQFF.

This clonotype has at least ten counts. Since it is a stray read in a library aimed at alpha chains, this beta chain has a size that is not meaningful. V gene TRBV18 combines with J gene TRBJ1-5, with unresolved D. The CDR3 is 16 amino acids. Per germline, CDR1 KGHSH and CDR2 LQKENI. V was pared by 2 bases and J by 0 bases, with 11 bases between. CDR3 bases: TGTGCCAGCTCACCAAAAGGGCGGAATAGCAATCAGCCCCAGCATTTT. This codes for CASSPKGRNSNQPQHF.

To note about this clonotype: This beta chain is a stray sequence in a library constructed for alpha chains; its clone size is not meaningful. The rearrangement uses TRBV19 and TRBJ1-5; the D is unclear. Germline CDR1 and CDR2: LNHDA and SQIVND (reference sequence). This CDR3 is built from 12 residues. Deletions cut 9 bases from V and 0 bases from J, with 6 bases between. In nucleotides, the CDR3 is TGTGCCAGCGGGTATAGCAATCAGCCCCAGCATTTT. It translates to CASGYSNQPQHF.

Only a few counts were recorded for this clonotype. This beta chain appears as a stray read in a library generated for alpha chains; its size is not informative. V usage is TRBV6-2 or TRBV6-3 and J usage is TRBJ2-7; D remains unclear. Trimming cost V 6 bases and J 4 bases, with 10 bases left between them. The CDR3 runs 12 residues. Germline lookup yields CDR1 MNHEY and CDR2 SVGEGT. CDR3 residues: CASSPTIYEQYF. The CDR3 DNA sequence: TGTGCCAGCAGCCCTACTATATACGAGCAGTACTTC.

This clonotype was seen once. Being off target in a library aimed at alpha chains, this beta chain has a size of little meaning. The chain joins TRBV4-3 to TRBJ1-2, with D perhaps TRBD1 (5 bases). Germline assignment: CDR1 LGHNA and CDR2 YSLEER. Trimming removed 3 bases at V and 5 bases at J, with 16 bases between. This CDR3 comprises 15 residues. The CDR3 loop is CASSQRYGAGYGYTF. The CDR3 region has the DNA TGCGCCAGCAGCCAGAGGTACGGGGCCGGGTATGGCTACACCTTC.

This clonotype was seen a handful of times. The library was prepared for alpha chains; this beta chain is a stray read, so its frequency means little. CDR3 DNA sequence: TGTGCCAGCAGTGAAGCGGAGACAGGGTCTGAAAAACTGTTTTTT. As protein: CASSEAETGSEKLFF. V gene TRBV6-1 combines with J gene TRBJ1-4; TRBD1 aligns across 7 bases. V shed 0 bases and J 7 bases; nucleotides not matched to a gene: 5. The CDR3 loop spans 15 amino acids. The germline V gene encodes CDR1 MNHNS and CDR2 SASEGT.

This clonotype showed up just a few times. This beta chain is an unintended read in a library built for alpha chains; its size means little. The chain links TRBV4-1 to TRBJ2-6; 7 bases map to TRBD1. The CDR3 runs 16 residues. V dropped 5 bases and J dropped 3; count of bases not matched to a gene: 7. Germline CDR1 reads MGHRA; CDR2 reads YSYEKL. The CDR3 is CASSGQAVFGANVLTF. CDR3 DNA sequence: TGCGCCAGCAGCGGACAGGCTGTATTTGGGGCCAACGTCCTGACTTTC.

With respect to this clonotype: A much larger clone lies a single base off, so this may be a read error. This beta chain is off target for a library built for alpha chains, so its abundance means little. CDR3 residues: CASSLQTSDYEQYF. Here the CDR3 DNA reads TGCGCCAGCAGCCTTCAGACTAGCGATTACGAGCAGTACTTC. The rearrangement links TRBV4-1 to TRBJ2-7; the match to TRBD2 covers 8 bases. Germline V gene lookup returns CDR1 MGHRA and CDR2 YSYEKL. Germline trimming cut 4 bases from V and 4 bases from J; bases unmatched to any gene: 6. The CDR3 contains 14 residues.